A selection of T cell receptor beta chains follows, all from one sample in a study of CD8 T cells in Susac syndrome. Using its own MiXCR run on the immunoSEQ multiplex PCR reads, TCRdb lists one record per CDR3 protein. The sample shows around 170,000 distinct CDR3 sequences, 85% to 95% of them seen only once. Sequencing was carried out using CD8+ T cells from PBMCs. All receptors come from a human donor with Susac syndrome. Both conserved end residues are part of each CDR3. The order of the fields is J gene, V gene, CDR3 protein.

j_gene: TRBJ2-3; v_gene: TRBV20-1; CDR3aa: CSARSIGGPDEYADTQYF
j_gene: TRBJ2-7; v_gene: TRBV20-1; CDR3aa: CSASSFGYSYEQYF
j_gene: TRBJ1-1; v_gene: TRBV9; CDR3aa: CASKTGGESEAFF
j_gene: TRBJ2-1; v_gene: TRBV2; CDR3aa: CASRIDSDRRSYNEQFF
j_gene: TRBJ1-2; v_gene: TRBV24-1; CDR3aa: CATSEPGQVRGYTF
j_gene: TRBJ2-1; v_gene: TRBV29-1; CDR3aa: CSAGARTSGISYNEQFF
j_gene: TRBJ2-5; v_gene: TRBV19; CDR3aa: CASSERTSGRETQYF
j_gene: TRBJ2-7; v_gene: TRBV7-9; CDR3aa: CASSLGGGSYEQYF
j_gene: TRBJ2-7; v_gene: TRBV20-1; CDR3aa: CSANTGGEQYF
j_gene: TRBJ2-3; v_gene: TRBV11-2; CDR3aa: CASSRDSLDTQYF
j_gene: TRBJ2-7; v_gene: TRBV28; CDR3aa: CASSPQGSGDYEQYF
j_gene: TRBJ2-7; v_gene: TRBV2; CDR3aa: CASRDHPYEQYF
j_gene: TRBJ1-4; v_gene: TRBV10-3; CDR3aa: CAIRRQGTNEKLFF
j_gene: TRBJ2-1; v_gene: TRBV13; CDR3aa: CASSGRQGLRSEQFF
j_gene: TRBJ2-7; v_gene: TRBV3-1; CDR3aa: CASSLTTSDYEQYF
j_gene: TRBJ2-7; v_gene: TRBV7-9; CDR3aa: CASSLSTSGGYEQYF